In this sample, the clone carrying this T cell receptor (beta chain) turned up a few times. Antigen: not known. This sample stems from a study of identical twins. Study results and limitations: Models underestimated how often monozygotic twins shared out-of-frame TCR alpha.

TCRdb independently ran MiXCR on the 5' RACE reads; one entry per CDR3 protein. Of 500,000 or so distinct CDR3 sequences in the sample, more than 13% are singletons; the top ten hold around 0.98%. J lost 6 bases, V lost 6 bases, and 8 bases had no gene match. Germline V gene data show CDR1 as MNHNS and CDR2 as SASEGT. This CDR3 region has 14 residues. These records were also assigned to another study, of yellow fever vaccine responses in identical twins.

This TCR was recovered from a young woman in good health. This chain joins TRBV6-1 and TRBJ1-2, with 9 bases matching TRBD1. The specimen sequenced was CD4+ T cells sorted from blood. CDR3 in DNA: TGTGCCAGCAGGCCACAGGGGGCGCGGGATGGCTACACCTTC. This gives the protein CASRPQGARDGYTF.